The clone carrying this TCR beta chain occurred many times. The making of cDNA relied on 5'RACE with 10-nucleotide random UMIs. One entry per CDR3 protein results from TCRdb running MiXCR on the 5' RACE reads. The sample lists about 31,000 distinct CDR3 sequences, over 3.5% occurring once. The data stem from a study of neurological immune-mediated disorders. V dropped 6 bases and J dropped 10; count of bases not matched to a gene: 11. The length of the CDR3 is 14 residues. The sequence came from a woman between 40 and 55 years old in good health. J is TRBJ1-2 and V is TRBV12-3 or TRBV12-4; TRBD1 aligns across 10 bases. Sequenced input: CD4+ T cells from blood. CDR3 in amino acids: CASSLDRGRAPYTF. In nucleotides, the CDR3 is TGTGCCAGCAGCCTAGACAGGGGGCGAGCCCCCTACACCTTC.